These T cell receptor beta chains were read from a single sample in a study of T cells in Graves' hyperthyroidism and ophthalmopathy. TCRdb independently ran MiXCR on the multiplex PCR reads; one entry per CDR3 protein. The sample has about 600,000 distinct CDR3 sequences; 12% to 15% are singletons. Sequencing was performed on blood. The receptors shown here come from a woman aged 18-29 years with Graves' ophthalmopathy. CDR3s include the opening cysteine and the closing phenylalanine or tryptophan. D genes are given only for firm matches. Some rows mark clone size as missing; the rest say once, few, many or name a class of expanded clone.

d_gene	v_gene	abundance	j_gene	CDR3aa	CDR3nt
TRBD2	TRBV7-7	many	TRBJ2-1	CASSAGTSGRAEQFF	TGTGCTAGCAGCGCCGGGACTAGCGGGAGGGCGGAGCAGTTCTTC
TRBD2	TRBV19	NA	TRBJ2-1	CASSWGLAGGPSNEQFF	TGTGCCAGTAGTTGGGGACTAGCGGGAGGGCCTTCCAATGAGCAGTTCTTC
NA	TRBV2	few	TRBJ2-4	CASTTGVLGGIQYF	TGTGCCAGCACAACAGGGGTCTTAGGGGGGATTCAGTACTTC
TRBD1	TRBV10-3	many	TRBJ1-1	CAISDSGTGGMNTEAFF	TGTGCCATCAGTGATTCCGGGACAGGGGGCATGAACACTGAAGCTTTCTTT
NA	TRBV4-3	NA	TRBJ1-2	CASSQETANGYTF	TGCGCCAGCAGCCAAGAAACAGCCAATGGCTACACCTTC
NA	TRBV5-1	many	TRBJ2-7	CASSLRSWDEQYF	TGCGCCAGCAGCTTGAGGTCTTGGGACGAGCAGTACTTC
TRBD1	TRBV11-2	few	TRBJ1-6	CASRSIREGASPLHF	TGTGCCAGCAGATCTATTAGGGAGGGGGCTTCACCCCTCCACTTT
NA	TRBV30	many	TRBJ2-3	CAWERGTPSTDTQYF	TGTGCCTGGGAGAGGGGGACCCCTAGCACAGATACGCAGTATTTT
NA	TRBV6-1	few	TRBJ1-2	CASSRSRDPIGYTF	TGTGCCAGCAGTAGATCCCGGGACCCGATTGGCTACACCTTC
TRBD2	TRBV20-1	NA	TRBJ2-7	CSARALGAASGRRGTDEQYF	TGCAGTGCTAGAGCCCTCGGCGCGGCTAGCGGGAGAAGGGGTACTGACGAGCAGTACTTC
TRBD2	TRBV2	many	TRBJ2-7	CASSLRHPRLAAYEQYF	TGTGCCAGCAGTTTACGACACCCACGTCTAGCGGCCTACGAGCAGTACTTC
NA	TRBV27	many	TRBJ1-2	CASSPMTSGAAGYTF	TGTGCCAGCAGTCCGATGACATCGGGGGCGGCTGGCTACACCTTC
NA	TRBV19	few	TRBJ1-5	CASSTVGDQPQHF	TGTGCCAGTAGTACAGTAGGCGATCAGCCCCAGCATTTT
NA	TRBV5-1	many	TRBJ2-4	CASSLGLPVAKNIQYF	TGCGCCAGCAGCTTGGGACTACCGGTAGCCAAAAACATTCAGTACTTC
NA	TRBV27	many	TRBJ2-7	CASSSKGLEGTYEQYF	TGTGCCAGCAGTTCCAAGGGGTTGGAGGGAACCTACGAGCAGTACTTC
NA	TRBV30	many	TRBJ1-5	CAWNLDDQPQHF	TGTGCCTGGAATTTGGATGATCAGCCCCAGCATTTT
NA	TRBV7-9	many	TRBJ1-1	CASSLQDSISITEAFF	TGTGCCAGCAGCTTACAGGACAGTATCTCGATCACTGAAGCTTTCTTT
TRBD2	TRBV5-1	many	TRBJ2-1	CASSLAGSGEYNEQFF	TGCGCCAGCAGCTTGGCCGGTAGCGGGGAGTACAATGAGCAGTTCTTC
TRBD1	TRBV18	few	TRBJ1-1	CASSLYDPGQGTEAFF	TGTGCCAGCTCACTCTATGACCCGGGACAGGGGACTGAAGCTTTCTTT
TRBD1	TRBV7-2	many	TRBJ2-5	CASSPDPGTGRSYF	TGTGCCAGCAGCCCAGACCCGGGGACAGGGCGATCGTACTTC
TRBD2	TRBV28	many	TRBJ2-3	CASSLSAGVYLDTQYF	TGTGCCAGCAGTTTATCAGCGGGAGTGTACTTAGATACGCAGTATTTT
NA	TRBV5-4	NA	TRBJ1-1	CASSQERAAEAFF	TGCGCCAGCAGCCAGGAGAGGGCGGCAGAAGCTTTCTTT
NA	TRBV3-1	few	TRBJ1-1	CASSQADGWVEGTEAFF	TGTGCCAGCAGCCAAGCCGACGGGTGGGTGGAGGGCACTGAAGCTTTCTTT
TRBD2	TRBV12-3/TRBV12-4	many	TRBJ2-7	CASSSQSSGRSYEQYF	TGTGCCAGCAGCTCGCAGAGTAGCGGGAGGTCCTACGAGCAGTACTTC
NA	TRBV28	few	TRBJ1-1	CASSLNVMNTEAFF	TGTGCCAGCAGTTTAAACGTAATGAACACTGAAGCTTTCTTT
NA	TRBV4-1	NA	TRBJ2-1	CASSLGDGYEQFF	TGCGCCAGCAGCTTAGGGGACGGCTACGAGCAGTTCTTC
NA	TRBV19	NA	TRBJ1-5	CASSLWGQTSNQPQHF	TGTGCCAGTAGTCTTTGGGGACAAACTAGCAATCAGCCCCAGCATTTT
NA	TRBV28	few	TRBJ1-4	CASITGWGNEKLFF	TGTGCCAGCATTACAGGGTGGGGTAATGAAAAACTGTTTTTT
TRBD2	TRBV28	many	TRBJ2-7	CASSPAGGSYEQYF	TGTGCCAGCAGCCCGGCGGGAGGCTCCTACGAGCAGTACTTC
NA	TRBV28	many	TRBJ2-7	CASSLQGPYEQYF	TGTGCCAGCAGTTTACAGGGTCCCTACGAGCAGTACTTC
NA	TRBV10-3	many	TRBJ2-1	CAISERSGPPASEQFF	TGTGCCATCAGTGAAAGAAGCGGGCCTCCCGCTAGTGAGCAGTTCTTC
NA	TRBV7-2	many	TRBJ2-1	CASSLGGGIYNEQFF	TGCGCCAGCAGCTTGGGAGGAGGGATCTACAATGAGCAGTTCTTC
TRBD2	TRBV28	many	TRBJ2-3	CASRGWLAGGPWGTDTQYF	TGTGCCAGCAGAGGCTGGCTAGCGGGAGGGCCTTGGGGCACAGATACGCAGTATTTT
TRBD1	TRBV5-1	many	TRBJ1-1	CASSLVYRGHTEAFF	TGCGCCAGCAGCTTGGTGTACAGGGGGCACACTGAAGCTTTCTTT
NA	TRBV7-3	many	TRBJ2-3	CASSSDDSTDTQYF	TGTGCCAGCAGCTCGGACGATAGCACAGATACGCAGTATTTT
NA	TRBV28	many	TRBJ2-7	CASSFRDRYEQYF	TGTGCCAGCAGTTTTAGGGATCGCTACGAGCAGTACTTC
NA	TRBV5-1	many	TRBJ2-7	CASSSSSAYEQYF	TGCGCCAGCAGCTCTTCGAGTGCCTACGAGCAGTACTTC
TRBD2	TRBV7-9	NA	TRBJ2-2	CASSSASGRASGELFF	TGTGCCAGCAGCTCCGCTAGCGGGAGGGCTTCCGGGGAGCTGTTTTTT
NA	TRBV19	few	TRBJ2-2	CASRIGGTGELFF	TGTGCCAGTAGAATCGGGGGCACCGGGGAGCTGTTTTTT
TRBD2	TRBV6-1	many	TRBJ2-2	CASTIETGAGGNTGELFF	TGTGCCAGCACCATAGAGACGGGAGCGGGAGGGAACACCGGGGAGCTGTTTTTT